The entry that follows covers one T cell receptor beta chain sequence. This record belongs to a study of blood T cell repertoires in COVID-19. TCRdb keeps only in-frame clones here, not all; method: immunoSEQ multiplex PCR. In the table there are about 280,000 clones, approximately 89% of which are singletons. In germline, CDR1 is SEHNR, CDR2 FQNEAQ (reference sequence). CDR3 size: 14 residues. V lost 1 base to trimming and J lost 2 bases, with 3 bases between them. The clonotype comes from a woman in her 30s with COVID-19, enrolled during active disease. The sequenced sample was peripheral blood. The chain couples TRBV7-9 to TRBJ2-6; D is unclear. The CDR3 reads CASSLVAGANVLTF. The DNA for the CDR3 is TGTGCCAGCAGCTTAGTCGCTGGGGCCAACGTCCTGACTTTC.